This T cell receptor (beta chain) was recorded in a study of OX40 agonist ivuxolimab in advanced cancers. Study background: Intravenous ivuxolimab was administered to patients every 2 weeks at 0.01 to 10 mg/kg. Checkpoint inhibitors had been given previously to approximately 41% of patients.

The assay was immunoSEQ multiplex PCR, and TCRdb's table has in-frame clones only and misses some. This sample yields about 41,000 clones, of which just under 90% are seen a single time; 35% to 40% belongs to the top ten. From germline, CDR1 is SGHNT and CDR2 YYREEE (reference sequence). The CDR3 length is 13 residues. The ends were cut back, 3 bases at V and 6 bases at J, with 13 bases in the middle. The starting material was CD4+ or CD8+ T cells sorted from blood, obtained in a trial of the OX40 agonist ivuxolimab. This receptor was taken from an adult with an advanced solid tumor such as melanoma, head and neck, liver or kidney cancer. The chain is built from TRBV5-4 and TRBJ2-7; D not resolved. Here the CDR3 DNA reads TGTGCCAGCAGCTCGGACCGGGTTGGCGAGCAGTACTTC. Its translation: CASSSDRVGEQYF.